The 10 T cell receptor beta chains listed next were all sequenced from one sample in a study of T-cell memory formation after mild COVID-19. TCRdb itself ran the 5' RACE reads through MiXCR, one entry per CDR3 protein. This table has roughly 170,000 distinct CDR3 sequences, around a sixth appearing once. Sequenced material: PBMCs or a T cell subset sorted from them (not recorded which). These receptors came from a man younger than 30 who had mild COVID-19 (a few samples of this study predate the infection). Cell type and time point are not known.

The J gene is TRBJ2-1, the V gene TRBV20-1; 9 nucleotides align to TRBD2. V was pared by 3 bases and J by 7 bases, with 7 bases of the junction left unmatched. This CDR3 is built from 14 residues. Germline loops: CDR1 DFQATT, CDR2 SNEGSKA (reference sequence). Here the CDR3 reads CSASGRGGRNEQFF. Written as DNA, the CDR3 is TGCAGTGCTAGTGGGCGGGGGGGCCGGAATGAGCAGTTCTTC.

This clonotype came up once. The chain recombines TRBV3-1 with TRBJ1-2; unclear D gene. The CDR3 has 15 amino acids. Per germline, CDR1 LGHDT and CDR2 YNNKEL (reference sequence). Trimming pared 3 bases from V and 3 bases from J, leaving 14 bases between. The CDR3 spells CASSHWDRMDYGYTF. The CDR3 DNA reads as TGTGCCAGCAGCCATTGGGATCGGATGGACTATGGCTACACCTTC.

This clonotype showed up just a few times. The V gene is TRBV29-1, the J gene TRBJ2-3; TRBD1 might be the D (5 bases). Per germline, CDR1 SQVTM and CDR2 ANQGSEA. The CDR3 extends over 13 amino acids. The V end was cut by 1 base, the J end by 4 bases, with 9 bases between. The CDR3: CSVEGGASDTQYF. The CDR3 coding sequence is TGCAGCGTTGAAGGGGGCGCGTCAGATACGCAGTATTTT.

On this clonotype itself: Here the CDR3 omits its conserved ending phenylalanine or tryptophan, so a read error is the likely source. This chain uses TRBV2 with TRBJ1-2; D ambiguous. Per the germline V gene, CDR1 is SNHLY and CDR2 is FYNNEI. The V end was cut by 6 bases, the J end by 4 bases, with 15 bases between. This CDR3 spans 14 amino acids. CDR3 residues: CASSGTRLFYGYTL. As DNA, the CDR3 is TGTGCCAGCAGCGGTACCAGGCTATTCTATGGCTACACCTTA.

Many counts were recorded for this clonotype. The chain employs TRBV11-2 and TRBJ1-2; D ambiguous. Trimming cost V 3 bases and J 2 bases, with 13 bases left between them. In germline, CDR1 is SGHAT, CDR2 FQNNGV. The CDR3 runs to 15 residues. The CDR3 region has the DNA TGTGCCAGCAGCTTTGCAGGAACCAGCAACTATGGCTACACCTTC. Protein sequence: CASSFAGTSNYGYTF.

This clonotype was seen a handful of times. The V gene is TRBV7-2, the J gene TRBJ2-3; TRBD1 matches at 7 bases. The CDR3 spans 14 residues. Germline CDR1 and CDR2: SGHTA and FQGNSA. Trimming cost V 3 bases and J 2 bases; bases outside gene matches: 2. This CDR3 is CASSFTGVTDTQYF. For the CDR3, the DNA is TGTGCCAGCAGCTTCACAGGGGTCACAGATACGCAGTATTTT.

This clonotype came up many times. Here the CDR3 reads CASSLGTMADTQYF. CDR3 DNA: TGCGCCAGCAGCTTGGGGACTATGGCAGATACGCAGTATTTT. This chain joins TRBV5-1 and TRBJ2-3; tentative D call: TRBD2 (6 bases). CDR1 is SGHRS, CDR2 YFSETQ, per germline. This CDR3 contains 14 residues. Trimming took 0 bases from V and 4 from J, leaving 9 bases between them.

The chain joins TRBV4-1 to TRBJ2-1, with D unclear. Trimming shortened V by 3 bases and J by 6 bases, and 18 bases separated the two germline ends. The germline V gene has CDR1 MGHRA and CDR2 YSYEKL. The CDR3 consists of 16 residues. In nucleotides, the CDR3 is TGCGCCAGCAGCCACTACCTCCCGTCTCCTTTCAATGAGCAGTTCTTC. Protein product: CASSHYLPSPFNEQFF.

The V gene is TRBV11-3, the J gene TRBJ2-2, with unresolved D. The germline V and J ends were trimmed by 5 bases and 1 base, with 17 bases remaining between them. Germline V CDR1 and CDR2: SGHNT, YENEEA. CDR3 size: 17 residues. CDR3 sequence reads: CASSGYQGGENTGELFF. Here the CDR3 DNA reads TGTGCCAGCAGCGGATACCAAGGTGGAGAGAACACCGGGGAGCTGTTTTTT.

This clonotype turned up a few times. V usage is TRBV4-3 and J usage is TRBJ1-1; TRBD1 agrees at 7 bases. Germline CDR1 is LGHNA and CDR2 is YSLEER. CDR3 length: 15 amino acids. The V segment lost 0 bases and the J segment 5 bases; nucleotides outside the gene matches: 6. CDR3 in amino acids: CASSQEGRGRTEAFF. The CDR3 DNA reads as TGCGCCAGCAGCCAAGAGGGCAGGGGGAGGACTGAAGCTTTCTTT.